A single sample is the source of the 8 T cell receptor beta chains below, sequenced in a study of blood T cell repertoires in COVID-19 (dated by TCRdb to about 2020). Library construction relied on the immunoSEQ multiplex PCR assay. The clones in this table, taken by TCRdb from immuneACCESS, are in-frame only. Not every clone is retained; where verified, under half of the shortfall comes from an unresolved V gene, and the cause of the rest is unknown. The sample contains 150,000 to 200,000 clones, approximately 90% of them found a single time. Roughly 5.3% of the sample is in the top ten clones. The specimen was peripheral blood. The receptors derive from a man between 18 and 29 years old with COVID-19, enrolled during active disease.

The V and J genes are TRBV14 and TRBJ2-3, with 10 bases fitting TRBD2. Germline CDR1 SGHDN, CDR2 FVKESK. This CDR3 has 19 residues. Trimming took 3 bases from V and 5 from J; bases not matched to a gene: 17. The CDR3 region is CASSHPHSRLAGLRDTQYF. Written as DNA, the CDR3 is TGTGCCAGCAGCCACCCACACTCCCGACTAGCGGGTCTGAGAGATACGCAGTATTTT.

The count of this clone is one. This chain connects TRBV9 to TRBJ1-1, with D unclear. Germline assignment: CDR1 SGDLS and CDR2 YYNGEE. V was pared by 4 bases and J by 1 base, with 8 bases between. This CDR3 is built from 13 residues. The chain's CDR3 is CASSSPGNTEAFF. The DNA for the CDR3 is TGTGCCAGCAGCTCCCCGGGGAACACTGAAGCTTTCTTT. The full variable domain, rest sourced from reference TRBV9 and TRBJ1-1, is DSGVTQTPKHLITATGQRVTLRCSPRSGDLSVYWYQQSLDQGLQFLIQYYNGEERAKGNILERFSAQQFPDLHSELNLSSLELGDSALYFCASSSPGNTEAFFGQGTRLTVV.

Remarks on this clone: An end of the junction does not agree with germline; a read error may underlie this. The CDR3 nucleotides read TGTGCCAGCAGTCCGCCCGATCCGGGGGATAATGAAAAACTGCTTTTT. The encoded protein is CASSPPDPGDNEKLLF. This chain joins TRBV28 and TRBJ1-4, with D possibly matching TRBD1 (5 bases). This CDR3 spans 16 amino acids. The V gene's germline CDR1 is MDHEN and CDR2 SYDVKM.

This clone came up a few times. The chain uses TRBV7-9 and TRBJ1-1; no firm D call. This CDR3 comprises 19 residues. Germline values: CDR1 SEHNR, CDR2 FQNEAQ (reference sequence). V dropped 5 bases and J dropped 0 bases, with 25 bases sitting between them. The CDR3 protein is CASSPRSGPSSWLNTEAFF. For the CDR3, the DNA is TGTGCCAGCAGCCCCCGGAGCGGTCCCTCTAGCTGGTTGAACACTGAAGCTTTCTTT.

Of note for this clone: In the same sample, other DNA sequences code for this CDR3. This chain links TRBV27 with TRBJ2-1; maybe TRBD2 (6 bases). The germline V and J ends were trimmed by 6 bases and 2 bases, with 11 bases remaining between them. Germline V gene lookup returns CDR1 MNHEY and CDR2 SMNVEV (reference sequence). The CDR3 runs to 14 residues. The CDR3 DNA is TGTGCCAGCAGCCTTAGCGGAACCTACAATGAGCAGTTCTTC. Translating gives CASSLSGTYNEQFF.

J is TRBJ2-7 and V is TRBV5-1; 7 bases match TRBD1. The CDR3 length is 15 residues. Germline V gene sequence: CDR1 SGHRS, CDR2 YFSETQ. The V gene end was trimmed by 2 bases and the J gene end by 3 bases; junction bases not matched to a gene: 8. The CDR3 region is CASSFTGTDYYEQYF. In DNA form, the CDR3 reads TGCGCCAGCAGCTTCACCGGGACAGATTACTACGAGCAGTACTTC.

The CDR3 is CATSALTGRARETQYF. Here the CDR3 DNA reads TGTGCCACCAGTGCCCTCACGGGCAGGGCGAGGGAGACCCAGTACTTC. The gene calls are TRBV24-1 and TRBJ2-5, with D maybe TRBD1 (5 bases). Trimming pared 5 bases from V and 5 bases from J, leaving 20 bases between. Germline CDR1 reads KGHDR; CDR2 reads SFDVKD. This CDR3 comprises 16 residues.

The J gene is TRBJ2-3, the V gene TRBV30; TRBD1 matches at 12 bases. Trimming took 2 bases from V and 4 from J; bases not matched to a gene: 4. The germline V gene has CDR1 GTSNPN and CDR2 SVGIG (reference sequence). CDR3 length equals 15 residues. The CDR3 DNA reads TGTGCCTGGAGTCCGGGACAGGGGGCCGCAGATACGCAGTATTTT. Amino acid sequence: CAWSPGQGAADTQYF.